This T cell receptor beta chain was recovered during a study of shared clonotypes between healthy human individuals. Positively selected for CCR7, the CD45RO-negative cells used as naive CD8 cells excluded terminally differentiated effector memory CD45RA+ cells. Assay used: immunoSEQ multiplex PCR; TCRdb lists only in-frame clones, some missing. There are hundreds of thousands of clones in the sample; approximately 95% occur only once, and 0.095% to 0.14% lies in the top ten. Study-level points and caveats: The expectation was that sequencing depth would affect clonotype sharing among donors.

Germline CDR1 and CDR2: SGHRS and YFSETQ. The V gene lost 2 bases and the J gene lost 0 bases, with 12 bases spanning the gap. The CDR3 is 17 residues long. This clone occurred once. Its target is not known. The specimen was naive CD8+ T cells sorted from blood. This TCR was sampled from a woman aged 25 to 39 in good health. The chain employs TRBV5-1 and TRBJ2-6, with D possibly TRBD2 on 5 matching bases. This CDR3 is CASSFGGRNSGANVLTF. CDR3 bases: TGCGCCAGCAGCTTCGGAGGACGGAACTCTGGGGCCAACGTCCTGACTTTC.